This record concerns one T cell receptor beta chain sequence. Its antigen is still unknown. The CDR3 contains 16 residues. CDR1 and CDR2 from the germline V gene are SGHDT and YYEEEE. After removal of 4 bases from V and 8 bases from J, the junction contained 11 bases not matched to a gene. This sample was included in a study of graft-versus-host responses after intestinal transplantation. Turning to the study itself: In this cohort, recipients had multivisceral, liver-intestinal, or isolated intestinal transplants. Among the recipients, all got anti-thymocyte globulin induction and then tacrolimus and steroids for 3 to 4 years.

The protocol was immunoSEQ multiplex PCR, while the TCRdb copy is restricted to in-frame clones and leaves out a portion. The table has over 60,000 clones, approximately 88% seen once. Intraepithelial plus lamina propria lymphocytes were released by processing graft tissue. Study-wide findings and caveats: Recipient marrow held GvH clones, some first seen in ileum or blood.

The chain employs TRBV5-6 and TRBJ1-6; 8 bases fit TRBD1. This sample comprised ileum tissue, obtained more than 350 days after transplant. This sequence was found in a human patient who received an intestinal transplant, so some T cells may come from the graft donor. In DNA, the CDR3 is TGTGCCAGCAGCCCGACAGGGGCCGGTATGGATTCACCCCTCCACTTT. Amino acids: CASSPTGAGMDSPLHF.